This is a list of T cell receptor beta chains from one sample in a study of Ad26.COV2.S vaccination and SARS-CoV-2 variants. Method: immunoSEQ multiplex PCR; TCRdb's copy keeps in-frame clones and lacks some. Altogether about 350,000 clones are present, around 89% being singletons, with the ten largest covering around 5.3%. This specimen consisted of peripheral blood, obtained in a trial of Ad26.COV2.S vaccine versus placebo. The receptors shown here come from a person between 18 and 65 years old who received the Ad26.COV2.S COVID-19 vaccine or a placebo. Each CDR3 is given with its conserved first and last residue. D genes are given only for firm matches. A clone size is listed for some rows: how often the clone was seen (once, few, many), or a class if it is expanded.

.	TRBV9	TRBD1	14	TRBJ1-1	CASSLGQGHTEAFF	TGTGCCAGCAGCTTAGGACAGGGGCACACTGAAGCTTTCTTT
.	TRBV28	TRBD1	14	TRBJ1-4	CASQARTGDEKLFF	TGTGCCAGCCAAGCCAGGACAGGGGATGAAAAACTGTTTTTT
.	TRBV19	.	14	TRBJ1-5	CASRSGPSNVPQHF	TGTGCCAGTAGATCGGGCCCTTCGAACGTCCCCCAGCATTTT
.	TRBV5-1	.	14	TRBJ2-1	CASSLAQISAEQFF	TGCGCCAGCAGCTTGGCGCAAATTTCCGCTGAGCAGTTCTTC
.	TRBV2	.	10	TRBJ1-1	CASSEGEAFF	TGTGCCAGCAGTGAGGGGGAAGCTTTCTTT
.	TRBV6-1	.	17	TRBJ2-1	CASSERLRAQLHNEQFF	TGTGCCAGCAGTGAAAGGCTCCGGGCCCAACTCCACAATGAGCAGTTCTTC
.	TRBV3-1/TRBV3-2	.	13	TRBJ1-4	CASSQAPQGQLFF	TGTGCCAGCAGCCAAGCCCCGCAGGGCCAGCTGTTTTTT
.	TRBV11-3	TRBD2	19	TRBJ2-3	CASSLGTSGQKPSTDTQYF	TGTGCCAGCAGCTTGGGGACTAGCGGGCAAAAACCCAGCACAGATACGCAGTATTTT
once	TRBV9	.	13	TRBJ1-2	CASSVEGSYGYTF	TGTGCCAGCAGCGTAGAGGGATCGTATGGCTACACCTTC
.	TRBV28	.	16	TRBJ1-5	CASSAAGDTRYQPQHF	TGTGCCAGCAGTGCCGCCGGGGACACAAGATATCAGCCCCAGCATTTT
.	TRBV4-1	TRBD1	16	TRBJ2-5	CASSQEGQGAQETQYF	TGCGCCAGCAGCCAAGAGGGTCAGGGGGCCCAAGAGACCCAGTACTTC
.	TRBV5-6	.	15	TRBJ2-5	CASSLEDRIQETQYF	TGTGCCAGCAGCTTGGAGGACAGAATACAAGAGACCCAGTACTTC
.	TRBV7-2	TRBD2	16	TRBJ2-1	CASSLEASGGVYEQFF	TGTGCCAGCAGCTTAGAGGCTAGCGGGGGGGTCTATGAGCAGTTCTTC
once	TRBV9	.	16	TRBJ2-1	CASSDPRADSYNEQFF	TGTGCCAGCAGCGACCCCAGAGCGGACTCCTACAATGAGCAGTTCTTC
.	TRBV15	TRBD2	16	TRBJ2-5	CATSSGLAGDVETQYF	TGTGCCACCAGCAGCGGACTAGCGGGCGATGTTGAGACCCAGTACTTC
.	TRBV2	TRBD1	19	TRBJ2-1	CASSGSGGQRGRQTIEQFF	TGTGCCAGCAGTGGTTCAGGGGGCCAAAGAGGAAGACAAACAATTGAGCAGTTCTTC
once	TRBV7-2	TRBD2	17	TRBJ2-1	CASSIREAGADYNEQFF	TGTGCCAGCAGCATCAGAGAAGCGGGGGCGGACTACAATGAGCAGTTCTTC
once	TRBV10-2	.	15	TRBJ1-3	CASTDPGKWRNTIYF	TGCGCCAGCACTGACCCAGGGAAGTGGAGAAACACCATATATTTT
.	TRBV25-1	TRBD2	13	TRBJ2-1	CASMLAGDNEQFF	TGTGCCAGCATGCTAGCGGGGGACAATGAGCAGTTCTTC
.	TRBV5-4	TRBD2	15	TRBJ2-3	CASSLGGGSTDTQYF	TGTGCCAGCAGCTTGGGGGGAGGGAGCACAGATACGCAGTATTTT
once	TRBV18	.	15	TRBJ2-1	CASSPAPIRHNEQFF	TGTGCCAGCTCACCGGCCCCCATACGTCACAATGAGCAGTTCTTC
.	TRBV27	.	13	TRBJ2-5	CASSLDGMGTQYF	TGTGCCAGCAGTCTAGACGGTATGGGGACCCAGTACTTC
.	TRBV9	.	14	TRBJ2-5	CASSVDQGQETQYF	TGTGCCAGCAGCGTAGACCAGGGACAAGAGACCCAGTACTTC
.	TRBV28	.	15	TRBJ1-2	CASRGRGLGNYGYTF	TGTGCCAGCAGGGGCAGGGGATTAGGGAACTATGGCTACACCTTC
.	TRBV5-4	.	16	TRBJ1-1	CASSQTGPQGNTEAFF	TGTGCCAGCTCCCAGACGGGACCCCAGGGGAACACTGAAGCTTTCTTT
.	TRBV11-2	.	12	TRBJ2-7	CASNGASYEQYF	TGTGCCAGCAATGGGGCCTCCTACGAGCAGTACTTC
.	TRBV7-9	.	15	TRBJ2-5	CASSSTAGSRETQYF	TGTGCCAGCAGCTCGACCGCAGGGTCCCGAGAGACCCAGTACTTC
.	TRBV2	.	14	TRBJ2-5	CASNGNTGSETQYF	TGTGCCAGCAACGGGAACACGGGGTCTGAGACCCAGTACTTC
few	TRBV10-3	.	14	TRBJ2-1	CATKGASSYNEQFF	TGTGCCACAAAAGGGGCTAGCTCCTACAATGAGCAGTTCTTC